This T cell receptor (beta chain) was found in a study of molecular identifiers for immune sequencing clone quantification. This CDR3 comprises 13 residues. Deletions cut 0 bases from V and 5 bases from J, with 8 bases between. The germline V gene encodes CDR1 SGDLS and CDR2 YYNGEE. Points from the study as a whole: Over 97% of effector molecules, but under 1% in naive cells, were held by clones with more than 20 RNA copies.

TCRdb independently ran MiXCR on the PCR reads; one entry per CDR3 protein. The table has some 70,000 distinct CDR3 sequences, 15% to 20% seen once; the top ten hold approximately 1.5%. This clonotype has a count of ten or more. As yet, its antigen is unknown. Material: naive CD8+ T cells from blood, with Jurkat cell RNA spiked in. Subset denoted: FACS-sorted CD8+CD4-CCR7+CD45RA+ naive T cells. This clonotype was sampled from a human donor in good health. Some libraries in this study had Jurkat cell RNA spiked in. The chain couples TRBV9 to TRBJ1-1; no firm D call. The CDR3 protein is CASSVGGLTEAFF. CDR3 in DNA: TGTGCCAGCAGCGTAGGAGGGCTAACTGAAGCTTTCTTT.